The 17 T cell receptor beta chains presented below share a single source sample, sequenced in a study of CD8 T cells in Susac syndrome. The authors reverse transcribed roughly 0.5 to 1 ug RNA with random hexamers. TCRdb called the immunoSEQ multiplex PCR reads again in MiXCR, with one record for every CDR3 protein. The sample includes a few hundred thousand distinct CDR3 sequences, 95% of them seen just once. The sample was CD4+ T cells from PBMCs. Source of these receptors: a human donor with multiple sclerosis.

V and J are TRBV6-5 and TRBJ1-5; D remains ambiguous. V was clipped by 6 bases and J by 0 bases, with 9 bases between them. The CDR3 has 14 residues. CDR1 MNHEY and CDR2 SVGAGI come from the germline V gene. The CDR3 protein is CASSRVYSNQPQHF. In DNA form, the CDR3 reads TGTGCCAGCAGCCGGGTATATAGCAATCAGCCCCAGCATTTT.

This chain joins TRBV11-2 and TRBJ2-7, with 7 bases lining up with TRBD1. V shed 7 bases, J shed 3 bases, and the junction held 6 bases outside the gene matches. Germline CDR1 SGHAT, CDR2 FQNNGV. The CDR3 is made up of 13 amino acids. This chain's CDR3 is CASTYTGDYEQYF. CDR3 DNA sequence: TGTGCCAGCACCTATACAGGGGACTACGAGCAGTACTTC.

CDR3 in DNA: TGTGCCAGCAGCGTAGACGGGACCGCTGACAACACCATATATTTT. Translating gives CASSVDGTADNTIYF. This chain links TRBV9 with TRBJ1-3; possible D gene TRBD1, 5 bases. V dropped 0 bases and J dropped 7 bases, with 14 bases sitting between them. Germline values: CDR1 SGDLS, CDR2 YYNGEE. CDR3 size: 15 residues.

V is TRBV25-1 and J is TRBJ2-5; perhaps TRBD2 as D (5 bases). The V end was cut by 4 bases, the J end by 0 bases, with 9 bases between. In germline, CDR1 is MGHDK, CDR2 SYGVNS. CDR3 length: 14 residues. CDR3 sequence reads: CASSVEGYQETQYF. CDR3 in DNA: TGTGCCAGCAGTGTAGAGGGCTACCAAGAGACCCAGTACTTC.

The chain has TRBV3-1 and TRBJ2-1; TRBD1 agrees at 7 bases. CDR1 and CDR2 (germline): LGHDT, YNNKEL (reference sequence). After removal of 0 bases from V and 7 bases from J, the junction contained 9 bases not matched to a gene. There are 16 residues in the CDR3. The DNA of the CDR3 is TGTGCCAGCAGCCAAGATCGACAGGGCCATTGGAATGAGCAGTTCTTC. As protein: CASSQDRQGHWNEQFF.

The gene calls are TRBV4-1 and TRBJ1-6, with TRBD1 as a possible D gene (5 bases). The germline V gene has CDR1 MGHRA and CDR2 YSYEKL. The germline V and J ends were trimmed by 1 base and 7 bases, with 11 bases remaining between them. This CDR3 has 15 amino acids. The CDR3 nucleotides read TGCGCCAGCAGCCAAGGACAAGGGGCGAATTCACCCCTCCACTTT. As protein: CASSQGQGANSPLHF.

This clonotype has just one count. The V gene is TRBV2, the J gene TRBJ2-7; TRBD2 might be the D (6 bases). Germline lookup yields CDR1 SNHLY and CDR2 FYNNEI. CDR3 length: 14 residues. The germline V and J ends were trimmed by 4 bases and 7 bases, with 17 bases remaining between them. CDR3 protein: CASSGTISLGEQYF. The CDR3 DNA is TGTGCCAGCAGTGGGACTATCTCCCTGGGGGAGCAGTACTTC. Full variable domain (remainder filled in from reference TRBV2 and TRBJ2-7): EPEVTQTPSHQVTQMGQEVILRCVPISNHLYFYWYRQILGQKVEFLVSFYNNEISEKSEIFDDQFSVERPDGSNFTLKIRSTKLEDSAMYFCASSGTISLGEQYFGPGTRLTVT.

The chain links TRBV24-1 to TRBJ2-3; possible D gene TRBD1, 8 bases. V was shortened by 7 bases and J by 0 bases, with 13 bases between the two germline ends. This CDR3 has 15 amino acids. Germline V lookup: CDR1 KGHDR, CDR2 SFDVKD. In DNA, the CDR3 is TGTGCCACCAGCGGACAGGGAGGGAGCACAGATACGCAGTATTTT. Protein sequence: CATSGQGGSTDTQYF.

CDR3 coding DNA: TGCGCCAGCAGCTTGGGGGTCGACTACATCGGGGAGCTGTTTTTT. Residues: CASSLGVDYIGELFF. The V and J genes are TRBV5-1 and TRBJ2-2; maybe TRBD2 (5 bases). V shed 0 bases and J shed 7 bases, with 13 bases lying between them. The CDR3 is 15 amino acids. Germline CDR1 reads SGHRS; CDR2 reads YFSETQ. The full variable domain, in which reference TRBV5-1 and TRBJ2-2 provide the parts outside the CDR3, is KAGVTQTPRYLIKTRGQQVTLSCSPISGHRSVSWYQQTPGQGLQFLFEYFSETQRNKGNFPGRFSGRQFSNSRSEMNVSTLELGDSALYLCASSLGVDYIGELFFGEGSRLTVL.

J is TRBJ2-1 and V is TRBV10-3; D is possibly TRBD2 (5 bases). V was clipped by 8 bases and J by 10 bases, with 15 bases between them. Germline values: CDR1 ENHRY, CDR2 SYGVKD. The CDR3 is 12 amino acids. CDR3 DNA sequence: TGTGCCATCTCATCGGAGTCGGGGGAGCAGTTCTTC. Translating gives CAISSESGEQFF.

This rearrangement joins TRBV20-1 to TRBJ1-6; no clear D. CDR1 and CDR2 from the germline V gene are DFQATT and SNEGSKA (reference sequence). This CDR3 has 14 residues. V lost 5 bases and J 8 bases, leaving 16 bases between the germline ends. CDR3 coding DNA: TGCAGTGCTGCTGGGCCGATAGCGGATTCACCCCTCCACTTT. This sequence encodes CSAAGPIADSPLHF.

The chain has TRBV29-1 and TRBJ2-3, with D unclear. This CDR3 comprises 12 residues. The germline CDR1 and CDR2 sequences are SQVTM and ANQGSEA. Trimming stripped 6 bases from V and 2 bases from J, with 9 bases between. The CDR3 DNA reads as TGCAGCGTGGAGCGAGACACAGATACGCAGTATTTT. Translated: CSVERDTDTQYF.

The rearrangement uses TRBV29-1 and TRBJ1-1; D gene ambiguous. The V and J ends lost 4 bases and 3 bases respectively, with 6 bases between them. Germline lookup yields CDR1 SQVTM and CDR2 ANQGSEA. CDR3 length: 11 residues. CDR3 sequence: CSVGWDTEAFF. CDR3 bases: TGCAGCGTTGGCTGGGACACTGAAGCTTTCTTT.

This clonotype has a single count. The V gene is TRBV12-3 or TRBV12-4, the J gene TRBJ2-1; D perhaps matches TRBD2 (6 bases). Between the trimmed V and J ends, which lost 4 bases and 9 bases, there was a span of 19 bases. The CDR3 loop spans 15 amino acids. CDR3 nucleotides: TGTGCCAGCAGTTCCGGGACTGCCGCTGAGGTTGAGCAGTTCTTC. Its translation is CASSSGTAAEVEQFF.

The rearrangement links TRBV5-1 to TRBJ2-4, with D tentatively TRBD1 (5 bases). The CDR3 is 16 amino acids. V lost 3 bases to trimming and J lost 0 bases, with 13 bases between them. Germline loops: CDR1 SGHRS, CDR2 YFSETQ. The CDR3 nucleotides are TGCGCCAGCAGCTCCCCGACAGATCTAGCCAAAAACATTCAGTACTTC. Encoded protein: CASSSPTDLAKNIQYF.

The chain uses TRBV2 and TRBJ1-1; D unclear. Germline V CDR1 and CDR2: SNHLY, FYNNEI. V dropped 5 bases and J dropped 3 bases, with 10 bases sitting between them. This CDR3 contains 13 residues. The CDR3 sequence: CASSSFSDTEAFF. The CDR3 coding sequence is TGTGCCAGCAGTAGTTTCTCTGACACTGAAGCTTTCTTT.

The V gene is TRBV3-1, the J gene TRBJ2-7; tentatively, D is TRBD1 (5 bases). This CDR3 contains 13 residues. Trimming cost V 1 base and J 6 bases, with 10 bases left between them. Germline V gene sequence: CDR1 LGHDT, CDR2 YNNKEL (reference sequence). The CDR3 DNA sequence: TGTGCCAGCAGCCAAGTGCTAGGGGCCGAGCAGTACGTC. It specifies CASSQVLGAEQYV.